One and the same sample provided the 15 T cell receptor beta chains below, sequenced in a study of cytomegalovirus exposure and HLA in healthy donors. Use of 60 Vbeta and 13 Jbeta primers characterized the PCR. Clones were sequenced by immunoSEQ multiplex PCR, and TCRdb holds only the in-frame ones, with some missing. The sample carries about 82,000 clones, around four fifths recorded once. Material: PBMCs. These receptors were collected from a woman aged 45-65 years in good health and CMV-seropositive.

J is TRBJ1-2 and V is TRBV20-1; D gene uncertain. Germline V gene data show CDR1 as DFQATT and CDR2 as SNEGSKA (reference sequence). Deletions cut 7 bases from V and 6 bases from J, with 6 bases between. The CDR3 is 9 amino acids. The CDR3 region is CSVQDGYTF. CDR3 DNA sequence: TGCAGTGTTCAGGATGGCTACACCTTC.

The chain has TRBV30 and TRBJ2-5; D unclear. The germline V and J ends were trimmed by 1 base and 5 bases, with 11 bases remaining between them. Germline-derived CDR1 and CDR2 are GTSNPN and SVGIG (reference sequence). This CDR3 has 13 amino acids. In nucleotides, the CDR3 is TGTGCCTGGAGTGGACCCAGCAGGGAGACCCAGTACTTC. This sequence encodes CAWSGPSRETQYF.

This clone was observed a single time. This chain connects TRBV7-9 to TRBJ2-1; D gene uncertain. Trimming cost V 1 base and J 9 bases, with 7 bases left between them. The germline CDR1 and CDR2 sequences are SEHNR and FQNEAQ (reference sequence). The CDR3 has 12 amino acids. The CDR3 loop is CASSLVQREQFF. Here the CDR3 DNA reads TGTGCCAGCAGCTTAGTTCAGCGTGAGCAGTTCTTC.

The J gene is TRBJ1-2, the V gene TRBV15; the D gene is possibly TRBD1 (6 bases). Germline CDR1 LNHNV, CDR2 YYDKDF (reference sequence). The CDR3 has 16 residues. The V end was cut by 0 bases, the J end by 4 bases, with 15 bases between. The CDR3, as DNA: TGTGCCACCAGCAGAGATCAGGGGCCCTCGGCCTATGGCTACACCTTC. Translating it yields CATSRDQGPSAYGYTF.

The J gene is TRBJ1-1, the V gene TRBV28; weak D call: TRBD1 (6 bases). The V gene's germline CDR1 is MDHEN and CDR2 SYDVKM. The CDR3 covers 14 residues. V was shortened by 4 bases and J by 11 bases, with 20 bases between the two germline ends. The CDR3 here is CASSYRAQAVRAFF. Here the CDR3 DNA reads TGTGCCAGCAGTTACAGGGCACAGGCGGTGCGGGCTTTCTTT.

The V gene is TRBV27, the J gene TRBJ2-5; D possibly corresponds to TRBD1 (6 bases). Germline V CDR1 and CDR2: MNHEY, SMNVEV (reference sequence). CDR3 length equals 14 residues. V gave up 2 bases and J gave up 5 bases, with 12 bases separating them. Written as DNA, the CDR3 is TGTGCCAGCAGTTTAGGGCAGGGGATGGAGACCCAGTACTTC. Its protein is CASSLGQGMETQYF.

Only one count was recorded for this clone. The chain couples TRBV28 to TRBJ2-7; D may be TRBD2 (5 bases). In germline, CDR1 is MDHEN, CDR2 SYDVKM. The CDR3 is 15 amino acids. V dropped 7 bases and J dropped 4 bases, with 20 bases sitting between them. The CDR3 region is CASNPPGRGSYEQYF. CDR3 nucleotides: TGTGCCAGCAACCCCCCCGGTCGCGGGTCTTACGAGCAGTACTTC.

The chain joins TRBV4-2 to TRBJ1-5, with 10 nucleotides matching TRBD1. Trimming at V came to 3 bases and at J to 9 bases, leaving 14 bases not matched to a gene. The CDR3 is 17 residues long. CDR1 is LGHNA, CDR2 YNFKEQ, per germline. Here the CDR3 DNA reads TGTGCCAGCAGCCAGCCGGGGACAGGGGAGGGGGTATGGCCCCAGCATTTT. Its protein product is CASSQPGTGEGVWPQHF.

The chain combines TRBV30 with TRBJ1-2, with 8 bases matching TRBD1. Trimming at V came to 7 bases and at J to 4 bases, leaving 14 bases not matched to a gene. The CDR3 length is 15 residues. The germline gives CDR1 GTSNPN, CDR2 SVGIG (reference sequence). The CDR3 region is CASLGQGRLSYGYTF. Here the CDR3 DNA reads TGTGCCTCCCTAGGACAGGGACGGTTGAGCTATGGCTACACCTTC. Filled out from reference TRBV30 and TRBJ1-2, the complete variable domain reads SQTIHQWPATLVQPVGSPLSLECTVEGTSNPNLYWYRQAAGRGLQLLFYSVGIGQISSEVPQNLSASRPQDRQFILSSKKLLLSDSGFYLCASLGQGRLSYGYTFGSGTRLTVV.

The V and J genes are TRBV9 and TRBJ2-5, with 9 bases lining up with TRBD2. V dropped 4 bases and J dropped 4; count of bases not matched to a gene: 14. The CDR3 consists of 17 residues. Germline CDR1 and CDR2: SGDLS and YYNGEE. In DNA form, the CDR3 reads TGTGCCAGCAGCTCGGGCGGGGGGGGAGGGCTGCTAGAGACCCAGTACTTC. Translation: CASSSGGGGGLLETQYF.

This chain uses TRBV6-5 with TRBJ2-7; 11 bases are a match to TRBD1. V was pared by 3 bases and J by 6 bases, with 10 bases of the junction left unmatched. This CDR3 contains 16 residues. Germline lookup yields CDR1 MNHEY and CDR2 SVGAGI. CDR3 DNA sequence: TGTGCCAGCAGTTATTTTTCCGGACAGGGGGCAACCGAGCAGTACTTC. Translated: CASSYFSGQGATEQYF.

This clone was recorded many times. The V call is TRBV18, the J call TRBJ2-3; D perhaps matches TRBD1 (5 bases). There are 18 residues in the CDR3. V was shortened by 0 bases and J by 3 bases, with 19 bases between the two germline ends. Germline assignment: CDR1 KGHSH and CDR2 LQKENI. CDR3 region: CASSPPLRLTAITDTQYF. CDR3 DNA sequence: TGTGCCAGCTCACCACCACTAAGATTGACAGCGATAACAGATACGCAGTATTTT.

The V call is TRBV30, the J call TRBJ2-7; 7 bases match TRBD2. Trimming removed 0 bases from V and 0 bases from J; junction bases left unmatched: 2. Per germline, CDR1 GTSNPN and CDR2 SVGIG (reference sequence). CDR3 length: 14 amino acids. The CDR3 nucleotides read TGTGCCTGGAGTGTTGGGGGGGACTCCTACGAGCAGTACTTC. It translates to CAWSVGGDSYEQYF.

This rearrangement joins TRBV10-3 to TRBJ2-3, with 8 bases fitting TRBD2. The CDR3 has 12 residues. The trim removed 9 bases at V and 5 bases at J, leaving 4 bases unmatched. Germline assignment: CDR1 ENHRY and CDR2 SYGVKD. DNA for the CDR3: TGTGCCATTTCTCGGGAGGGAGATACGCAGTATTTT. Amino acids: CAISREGDTQYF.

This chain uses TRBV5-4 with TRBJ2-7; possible D gene TRBD2, 5 bases. There are 14 residues in the CDR3. CDR1 is SGHNT, CDR2 YYREEE, per germline (reference sequence). Trimming removed 0 bases at V and 6 bases at J, with 13 bases between. The CDR3 spells CASSLEGAQAEQYF. CDR3 coding DNA: TGTGCCAGCAGCTTGGAGGGAGCCCAGGCCGAGCAGTACTTC.